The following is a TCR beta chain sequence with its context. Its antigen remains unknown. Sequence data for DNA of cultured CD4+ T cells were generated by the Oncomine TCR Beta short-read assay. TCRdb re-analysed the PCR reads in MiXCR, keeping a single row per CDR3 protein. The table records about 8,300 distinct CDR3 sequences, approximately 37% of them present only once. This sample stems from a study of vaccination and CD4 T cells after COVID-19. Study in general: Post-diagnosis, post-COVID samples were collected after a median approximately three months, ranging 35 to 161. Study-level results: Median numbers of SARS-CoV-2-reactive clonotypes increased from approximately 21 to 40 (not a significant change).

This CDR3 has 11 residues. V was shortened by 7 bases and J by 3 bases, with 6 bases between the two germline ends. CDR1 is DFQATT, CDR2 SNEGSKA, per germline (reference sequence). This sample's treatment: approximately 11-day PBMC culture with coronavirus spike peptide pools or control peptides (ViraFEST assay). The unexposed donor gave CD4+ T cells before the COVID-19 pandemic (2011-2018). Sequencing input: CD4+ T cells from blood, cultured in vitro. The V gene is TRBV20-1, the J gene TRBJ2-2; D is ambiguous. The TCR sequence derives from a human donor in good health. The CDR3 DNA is TGCAGTGTTCATTACACCGGGGAGCTGTTTTTT. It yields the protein CSVHYTGELFF.